Detailed here is one TCR beta chain. Antigen unknown. V dropped 5 bases and J dropped 2; count of bases not matched to a gene: 22. The CDR3 covers 21 residues. Germline assignment: CDR1 MNHEY and CDR2 SVGAGI. The data were obtained in a study of T cell repertoires in aging, cancer and after chemotherapy. Study overall: The whole study produced a dataset of roughly 8.6 million TCR reads. Overall study findings and caveats: Healthy donors lost TCR diversity with age mainly through richness, cancer patients through richness and evenness.

Multiplex touch-down PCR with TRB-A/B primers amplified rearranged V-D-J TRB sequences. Each CDR3 protein is one row after TCRdb ran MiXCR on the multiplex PCR reads. The sample lists just under 10,000 distinct CDR3 sequences, 33% occurring once. Peripheral blood genomic DNA, not sorted cells or RNA, was the template. The chain uses TRBV6-5 and TRBJ2-5; 11 bases are shared with TRBD2. This sequence originates from a human donor in good health. Sequences were obtained from blood. The CDR3 region has the DNA TGTGCCAGCAGTGTACGCATAGGAGGGACAGGCCTAGCGGGGGGACAAGAGACCCAGTACTTC. It translates to CASSVRIGGTGLAGGQETQYF.